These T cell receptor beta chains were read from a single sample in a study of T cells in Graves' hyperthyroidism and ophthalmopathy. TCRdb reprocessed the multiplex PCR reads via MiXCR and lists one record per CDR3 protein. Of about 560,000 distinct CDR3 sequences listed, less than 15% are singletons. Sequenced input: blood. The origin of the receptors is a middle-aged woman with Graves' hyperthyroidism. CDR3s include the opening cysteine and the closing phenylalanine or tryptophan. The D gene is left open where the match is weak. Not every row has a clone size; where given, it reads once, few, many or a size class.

CDR3nt: TGTGCCAGCAGCTTACCCAGAGGAGTCACTGAAGCTTTCTTT; CDR3aa: CASSLPRGVTEAFF; v_gene: TRBV7-9; j_gene: TRBJ1-1; abundance: -; d_gene: -
CDR3nt: TGTGCCAGCAGCTTACTTCTAGCGGGAGAGGGGACCCAGTACTTC; CDR3aa: CASSLLLAGEGTQYF; v_gene: TRBV7-9; j_gene: TRBJ2-5; abundance: many; d_gene: TRBD2
CDR3nt: TGTGCCAGCACCCAAAGCGGGAGCACAGATACGCAGTATTTT; CDR3aa: CASTQSGSTDTQYF; v_gene: TRBV27; j_gene: TRBJ2-3; abundance: -; d_gene: -
CDR3nt: TGCAGTGCTAGGTGGGGTTTGGAGACCCAGTACTTC; CDR3aa: CSARWGLETQYF; v_gene: TRBV20-1; j_gene: TRBJ2-5; abundance: -; d_gene: -
CDR3nt: TGCGCCAGCAGCCCGGGACTAGCGGGACTAAACAATGAGCAGTTCTTC; CDR3aa: CASSPGLAGLNNEQFF; v_gene: TRBV5-1; j_gene: TRBJ2-1; abundance: many; d_gene: TRBD2
CDR3nt: TGCAGTGCAGGCAACAACTATGGCTACACCTTC; CDR3aa: CSAGNNYGYTF; v_gene: TRBV20-1; j_gene: TRBJ1-2; abundance: -; d_gene: -
CDR3nt: TGTGCCAGCAGCTTCTCGGGTCTCTCTGGAAACACCATATATTTT; CDR3aa: CASSFSGLSGNTIYF; v_gene: TRBV11-2; j_gene: TRBJ1-3; abundance: few; d_gene: -
CDR3nt: TGTGCCAGCAGCCCCGGTTGGGGCAGAGGAGCCTACGAGCAGTACTTC; CDR3aa: CASSPGWGRGAYEQYF; v_gene: TRBV11-2; j_gene: TRBJ2-7; abundance: many; d_gene: -
CDR3nt: TGTGCCACGAACCGGGACAGGGCCTACGAGCAGTACTTC; CDR3aa: CATNRDRAYEQYF; v_gene: TRBV10-3; j_gene: TRBJ2-7; abundance: -; d_gene: TRBD1
CDR3nt: TGTGCCAGCAGCGTTCACCAGGGGAACGGGAATGAAAAACTGTTTTTT; CDR3aa: CASSVHQGNGNEKLFF; v_gene: TRBV9; j_gene: TRBJ1-4; abundance: -; d_gene: -
CDR3nt: TGTGCCAGCCAGATCGGGGACAGGGGGCGCAAGCAGTACTTC; CDR3aa: CASQIGDRGRKQYF; v_gene: TRBV6-1; j_gene: TRBJ2-7; abundance: many; d_gene: TRBD1
CDR3nt: TGCGCCAGCAGCCGTGGGACAGGGGATGTCGGGGAGCTGTTTTTT; CDR3aa: CASSRGTGDVGELFF; v_gene: TRBV5-1; j_gene: TRBJ2-2; abundance: -; d_gene: TRBD1
CDR3nt: TGTGCCAGCAGCTTAGCGGGGACAGTTTACTACTTC; CDR3aa: CASSLAGTVYYF; v_gene: TRBV7-6; j_gene: TRBJ2-5; abundance: -; d_gene: TRBD1
CDR3nt: TGTGCCAGCAGCTGGTCAGGGACAGGGGGGGACTATGGCTACACCTTC; CDR3aa: CASSWSGTGGDYGYTF; v_gene: TRBV7-2; j_gene: TRBJ1-2; abundance: -; d_gene: TRBD1
CDR3nt: TGCGCCAGCAGCGCCCGACTAACGGGAGGGGTTAACAATGAGCAGTTCTTC; CDR3aa: CASSARLTGGVNNEQFF; v_gene: TRBV5-1; j_gene: TRBJ2-1; abundance: once; d_gene: TRBD2
CDR3nt: TGTGCCAGCAGCTTAGGGCAGGGGCAGTTCTTC; CDR3aa: CASSLGQGQFF; v_gene: TRBV11-3; j_gene: TRBJ2-1; abundance: many; d_gene: -
CDR3nt: TGTGCCAGCGCGGGAGTAGGGGGGGGACCCCAAGAGACCCAGTACTTC; CDR3aa: CASAGVGGGPQETQYF; v_gene: TRBV9; j_gene: TRBJ2-5; abundance: few; d_gene: -
CDR3nt: TGTGCCAGCAGTTCGACCCGACTATACGGGAATGAGCAGTTCTTC; CDR3aa: CASSSTRLYGNEQFF; v_gene: TRBV28; j_gene: TRBJ2-1; abundance: many; d_gene: -
CDR3nt: TGTGCCTGGAGTCCGCTCGACAGGAACTACAATGAGCAGTTCTTC; CDR3aa: CAWSPLDRNYNEQFF; v_gene: TRBV30; j_gene: TRBJ2-1; abundance: few; d_gene: -
CDR3nt: TGTGCCAGCAGTTTATATTCCCTTGCGGCGGGGGAGCTGTTTTTT; CDR3aa: CASSLYSLAAGELFF; v_gene: TRBV27; j_gene: TRBJ2-2; abundance: few; d_gene: -
CDR3nt: TGTGCCAGCAGTCAACATCGACACGGGAGGCTAGCGGAAATCTACTTCAACACAGATACGCAGTATTTT; CDR3aa: CASSQHRHGRLAEIYFNTDTQYF; v_gene: TRBV6-4; j_gene: TRBJ2-3; abundance: -; d_gene: TRBD2
CDR3nt: TGTGCCAGCAGTTTTAACAGGATCTACGAGCAGTACTTC; CDR3aa: CASSFNRIYEQYF; v_gene: TRBV27; j_gene: TRBJ2-7; abundance: -; d_gene: -
CDR3nt: TGCAGCGGTGTCCCCGTCACTGAAGCTTTCTTT; CDR3aa: CSGVPVTEAFF; v_gene: TRBV29-1; j_gene: TRBJ1-1; abundance: -; d_gene: -
CDR3nt: TGTGCCAGCAGGGGTGGGACAGGGGCAGAGACCCAGTACTTC; CDR3aa: CASRGGTGAETQYF; v_gene: TRBV12-3/TRBV12-4; j_gene: TRBJ2-5; abundance: many; d_gene: TRBD1
CDR3nt: TGCAGCGTTGTTGGGTTCTCTGGGGCCAACGTCCTGACTTTC; CDR3aa: CSVVGFSGANVLTF; v_gene: TRBV29-1; j_gene: TRBJ2-6; abundance: -; d_gene: -
CDR3nt: TGTGCCAGCAGACATACGAGCTCCTACGAGCAGTACTTC; CDR3aa: CASRHTSSYEQYF; v_gene: TRBV3-1; j_gene: TRBJ2-7; abundance: many; d_gene: -
CDR3nt: TGTGCCAGCAGCAGGTCCCCATCCTACGAGCAGTACTTC; CDR3aa: CASSRSPSYEQYF; v_gene: TRBV11-2; j_gene: TRBJ2-7; abundance: many; d_gene: -
CDR3nt: TGTGCCAGCAGTCGAGAGGACGGTTATAATTCACCCCTCCACTTT; CDR3aa: CASSREDGYNSPLHF; v_gene: TRBV12-3/TRBV12-4; j_gene: TRBJ1-6; abundance: many; d_gene: -
CDR3nt: TGTGCCATCAGTGACGGGCCAGGGAGCTTGGGCACTGAAGCTTTCTTT; CDR3aa: CAISDGPGSLGTEAFF; v_gene: TRBV10-3; j_gene: TRBJ1-1; abundance: many; d_gene: -
CDR3nt: TGTGCCAGCAGCTTGGCCTGGGACCGCAACGCTGAAGCTTTCTTT; CDR3aa: CASSLAWDRNAEAFF; v_gene: TRBV5-5; j_gene: TRBJ1-1; abundance: once; d_gene: -
CDR3nt: TGTGCCAGCAGTTCCGCCGGGGCCCTACTCCCCTACGAGCAGTACTTC; CDR3aa: CASSSAGALLPYEQYF; v_gene: TRBV28; j_gene: TRBJ2-7; abundance: -; d_gene: -
CDR3nt: TGTGCCAGCAGCCCCGGGACAGGGCCCGAGCAGTACTTC; CDR3aa: CASSPGTGPEQYF; v_gene: TRBV7-3; j_gene: TRBJ2-7; abundance: many; d_gene: TRBD1
CDR3nt: TGTGCCAGCAGTTACCCCCCGGGGAGAGGAACTGAAGCTTTCTTT; CDR3aa: CASSYPPGRGTEAFF; v_gene: TRBV6-2/TRBV6-3; j_gene: TRBJ1-1; abundance: many; d_gene: -
CDR3nt: TGCAGTGGTTACAAGGACTTTGACAATGAGCAGTTCTTC; CDR3aa: CSGYKDFDNEQFF; v_gene: TRBV20-1; j_gene: TRBJ2-1; abundance: many; d_gene: -
CDR3nt: TGTGCCAGCAGCTTAGTCTTCGGGCTAGCGGGAGCGGAGACCCAGTACTTC; CDR3aa: CASSLVFGLAGAETQYF; v_gene: TRBV11-2; j_gene: TRBJ2-5; abundance: many; d_gene: TRBD2
CDR3nt: TGCAGCGTTAGCCAGGGGGCGGAAAAACTGTTTTTT; CDR3aa: CSVSQGAEKLFF; v_gene: TRBV29-1; j_gene: TRBJ1-4; abundance: -; d_gene: TRBD1